Listed here are 3 T cell receptor beta chains from one sample, sequenced in a study of blood T cell repertoires in COVID-19. Sequenced by immunoSEQ multiplex PCR; TCRdb stores in-frame clones only, minus some. In the table there are 230,000 or so clones, around 84% of which are singletons. The sequencing input was peripheral blood. The receptor source for this set is a man aged 35 to 55 who had recovered from COVID-19.

The chain recombines TRBV9 with TRBJ2-5; 10 positions agree with TRBD1. In germline, CDR1 is SGDLS, CDR2 YYNGEE. The V segment lost 3 bases and the J segment 1 base; nucleotides outside the gene matches: 6. The CDR3 covers 16 residues. CDR3 nucleotides: TGTGCCAGCAGCGCCACCGGGACAGGGGTCCAAGAGACCCAGTACTTC. Amino acid sequence: CASSATGTGVQETQYF.

CDR3 DNA: TGTGCCAGCAGTTCCCGTAACCTCGGCGGGGTTCAGCCCCAGCATTTT. It codes for CASSSRNLGGVQPQHF. The chain employs TRBV6-2 or TRBV6-3 and TRBJ1-5; D ambiguous. V dropped 4 bases and J dropped 6 bases, with 19 bases sitting between them. The CDR3 consists of 16 residues. Germline V CDR1 and CDR2: MNHEY, SVGEGT.

The V call is TRBV5-6, the J call TRBJ2-5; 10 bases agree with TRBD1. Trimming at V came to 0 bases and at J to 1 base, leaving 3 bases not matched to a gene. CDR3 size: 16 residues. CDR1 and CDR2 (germline): SGHDT, YYEEEE. Here the CDR3 reads CASSLGGQGTQETQYF. CDR3 coding DNA: TGTGCCAGCAGCTTGGGGGGACAGGGGACCCAAGAGACCCAGTACTTC.